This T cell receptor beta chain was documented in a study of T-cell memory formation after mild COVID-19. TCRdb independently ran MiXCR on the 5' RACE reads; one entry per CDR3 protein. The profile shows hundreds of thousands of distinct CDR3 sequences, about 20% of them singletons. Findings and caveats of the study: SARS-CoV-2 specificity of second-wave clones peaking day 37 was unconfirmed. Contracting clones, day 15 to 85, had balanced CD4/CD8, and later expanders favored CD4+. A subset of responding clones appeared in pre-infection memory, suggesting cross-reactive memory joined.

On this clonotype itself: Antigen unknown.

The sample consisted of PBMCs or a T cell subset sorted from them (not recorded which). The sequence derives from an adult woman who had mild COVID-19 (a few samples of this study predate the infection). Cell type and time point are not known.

Here the CDR3 reads CASSLDSSSSYEQYF. The DNA of the CDR3 is TGCGCCAGCAGCTTGGACAGTTCCAGCTCCTACGAGCAGTACTTC. The chain recombines TRBV5-1 with TRBJ2-7; D gene uncertain. CDR1 and CDR2 from the germline V gene are SGHRS and YFSETQ. Trimming left V 0 bases short and J 0 bases short, with 10 bases between. The CDR3 has 15 residues.